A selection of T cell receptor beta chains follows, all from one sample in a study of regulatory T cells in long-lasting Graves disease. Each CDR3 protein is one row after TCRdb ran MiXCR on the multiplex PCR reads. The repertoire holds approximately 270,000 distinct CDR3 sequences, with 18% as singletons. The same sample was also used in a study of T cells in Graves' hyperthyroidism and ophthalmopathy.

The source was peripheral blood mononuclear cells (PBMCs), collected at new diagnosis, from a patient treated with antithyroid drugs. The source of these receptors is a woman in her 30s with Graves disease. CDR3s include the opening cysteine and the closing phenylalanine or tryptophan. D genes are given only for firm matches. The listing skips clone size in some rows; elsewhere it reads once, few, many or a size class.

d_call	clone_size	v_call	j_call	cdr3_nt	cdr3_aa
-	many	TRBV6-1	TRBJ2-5	TGTGCCAGCAGACAGACAGGCACGGAGACCCAGTACTTC	CASRQTGTETQYF
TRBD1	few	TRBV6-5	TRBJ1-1	TGTGCCAGCAGTTATGGGACAGGGGGAAACACTGAAGCTTTCTTT	CASSYGTGGNTEAFF
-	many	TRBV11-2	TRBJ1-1	TGTGCCAGCAGCTTAAATTCGCGCACTGAAGCTTTCTTT	CASSLNSRTEAFF
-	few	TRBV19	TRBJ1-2	TGTGCCAGTAAGTCTGGACCAACTAACTATGGCTACACCTTC	CASKSGPTNYGYTF
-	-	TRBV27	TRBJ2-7	TGTGCCAGCACGGGCCAGGGAGGTTACGAGCAGTACTTC	CASTGQGGYEQYF
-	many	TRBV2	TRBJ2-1	TGTGCCAGCAGTGAGTCAAGCAATGAGCAGTTCTTC	CASSESSNEQFF
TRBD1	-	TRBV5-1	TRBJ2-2	TGCGCCAGCAGCTCCCAAGGGGGACAGCGAATAACCGGGGAGCTGTTTTTT	CASSSQGGQRITGELFF
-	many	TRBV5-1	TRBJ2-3	TGCGCCAGCAGCTTGCCTGGGACCACAGATACGCAGTATTTT	CASSLPGTTDTQYF
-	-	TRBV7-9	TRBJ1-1	TGTGCCAGCGGCTTTCTCCAGATGAACACTGAAGCTTTCTTT	CASGFLQMNTEAFF
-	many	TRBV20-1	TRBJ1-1	TGCAGTGCTAGAGGACAGGCTCTCACTGAAGCTTTCTTT	CSARGQALTEAFF
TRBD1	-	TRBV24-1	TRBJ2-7	TGTGCCACCGAGGGGGCGGCCTCCTACGAGCAGTACTTC	CATEGAASYEQYF
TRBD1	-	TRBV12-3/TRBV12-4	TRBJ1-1	TGTGCCAGCACTCAGGGGGTCACTGAAGCTTTCTTT	CASTQGVTEAFF
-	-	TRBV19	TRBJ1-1	TGTGCCAGTAACCTAAGGGGGGGGGTCACTGAAGCTTTCTTT	CASNLRGGVTEAFF
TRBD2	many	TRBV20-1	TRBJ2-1	TGCAGTGCCCGGGGGGAACGGACGAATGAGCAGTTCTTC	CSARGERTNEQFF
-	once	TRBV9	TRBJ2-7	TGTGCCAGCAGCGATCGTGGGGGCCAGTCTTCCTACGAGCAGTACTTC	CASSDRGGQSSYEQYF
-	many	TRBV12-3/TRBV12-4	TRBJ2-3	TGTGCCAGCAGTTCTAGACTTGCTTCAGATACGCAGTATTTT	CASSSRLASDTQYF
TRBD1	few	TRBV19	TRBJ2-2	TGTGCCAGCCAGGGGGCGAGAGACACCGGGGAGCTGTTTTTT	CASQGARDTGELFF
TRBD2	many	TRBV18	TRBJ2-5	TGTGCCTCTACCGGGAGGGGTGAAGAGACCCAGTACTTC	CASTGRGEETQYF
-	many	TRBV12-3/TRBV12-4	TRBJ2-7	TGTGCCAGCAGTCACCGGGACCCCACCTACGAGCAGTACTTC	CASSHRDPTYEQYF
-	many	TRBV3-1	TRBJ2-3	TGTGCCAGCAGCCAAGATGGGGCGTCCACAGATACGCAGTATTTT	CASSQDGASTDTQYF
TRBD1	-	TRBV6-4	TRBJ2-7	TGTGCCACCCGTTACCGGGACAGGTCATACGAGCAGTACTTC	CATRYRDRSYEQYF
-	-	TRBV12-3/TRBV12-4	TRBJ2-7	TGTGCCAGCAGTTTCCTCTACTACGAGCAGTACTTC	CASSFLYYEQYF
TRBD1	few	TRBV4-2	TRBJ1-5	TGTGCCAGCAGCCAAGACAGGGGGCAAGGTCAGCCCCAGCATTTT	CASSQDRGQGQPQHF
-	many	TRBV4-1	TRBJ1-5	TGCGCCAGCAGCCTTACGGAGGGCAGGGATCAGCCCCAGCATTTT	CASSLTEGRDQPQHF
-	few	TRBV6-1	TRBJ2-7	TGTGCCGGCAGTGACAAGGGCAAGAAAAGCTCCTACGAGCAGTACTTC	CAGSDKGKKSSYEQYF
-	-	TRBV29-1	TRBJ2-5	TGCAGCGTCTCCCGCCCCCCTGGGGAAGAGACCCAGTACTTC	CSVSRPPGEETQYF
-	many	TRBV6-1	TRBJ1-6	TGTGCCAGCAGTGGTTCAAGAGAATTCTCTCCCCTCCACTTT	CASSGSREFSPLHF
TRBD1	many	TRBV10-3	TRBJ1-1	TGTGCCATCAGAGAAAGGCAGGGGGCCCGCTCGAACACTGAAGCTTTCTTT	CAIRERQGARSNTEAFF
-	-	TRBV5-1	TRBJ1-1	TGCGCCAGCAGCTTGGGTTCCTTTGACAGGCTTCCTGAAGCTTTCTTT	CASSLGSFDRLPEAFF
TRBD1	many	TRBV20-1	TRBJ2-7	TGCAGTGCTAGGGACAGGGAAGACGAGCAGTACTTC	CSARDREDEQYF
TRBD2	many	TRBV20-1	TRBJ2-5	TGCAGTGCTAGAGATTGGGACCTAGCGGGGTTTCAAGAGACCCAGTACTTC	CSARDWDLAGFQETQYF
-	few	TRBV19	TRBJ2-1	TGTGCCAGTAGTGAGGTTGGCGATGAGCAGTTCTTC	CASSEVGDEQFF
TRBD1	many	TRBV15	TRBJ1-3	TGTGCCACAACCTTAACAGGGGGCGCTGGAAACACCATATATTTT	CATTLTGGAGNTIYF
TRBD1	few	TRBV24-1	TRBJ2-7	TGTGCCACCAGTGATGCGCCCACAGGGGGGCACCTCGCCGAGCAGTACTTC	CATSDAPTGGHLAEQYF
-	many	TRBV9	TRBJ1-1	TGTGCCAGCAGCGTAGCCGGGACGGACACTGAAGCTTTCTTT	CASSVAGTDTEAFF
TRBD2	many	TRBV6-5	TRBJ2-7	TGTGCCAGCAGTTCCGACCCGAGACTAGCGGAGAAATCCTACGAGCAGTACTTC	CASSSDPRLAEKSYEQYF
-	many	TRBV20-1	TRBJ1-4	TGCAGTGCTTCACTTAAGCCCGGACTCGGTGAAAAACTGTTTTTT	CSASLKPGLGEKLFF
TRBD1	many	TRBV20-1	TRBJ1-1	TGCAGTGCCCGAGGACAGGTCGGGAGGACTGAAGCTTTCTTT	CSARGQVGRTEAFF
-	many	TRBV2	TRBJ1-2	TGTGCCAGCAGTGAATGGGGCTGGGTTGAGGGCTACACCTTC	CASSEWGWVEGYTF
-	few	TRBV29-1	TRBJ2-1	TGCAGCGGGGTACAGGGTAGGGATGAGCAGTTCTTC	CSGVQGRDEQFF
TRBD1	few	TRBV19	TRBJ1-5	TGTGCCAGTAGAGAGACAGGGCTCAATCAGCCCCAGCATTTT	CASRETGLNQPQHF
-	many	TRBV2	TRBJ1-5	TGTGCCAGCAGTCACCAGTATAGCAATCAGCCCCAGCATTTT	CASSHQYSNQPQHF
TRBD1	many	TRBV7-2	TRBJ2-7	TGTGCCAGCAGCTCTCGGGACAGGATCCACGAGCAGTACTTC	CASSSRDRIHEQYF
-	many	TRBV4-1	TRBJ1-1	TGCGCCAGCAGCCCTTGGGCGGAAGAGAGGTCGAACACTGAAGCTTTCTTT	CASSPWAEERSNTEAFF
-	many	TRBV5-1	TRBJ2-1	TGCGCCAGCAGCTTGGACAGGCATGGGGGCAATGAGCAGTTCTTC	CASSLDRHGGNEQFF
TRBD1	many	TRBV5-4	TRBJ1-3	TGTGCCAGCAGCTTGGACAGGGGGAACACCATATATTTT	CASSLDRGNTIYF
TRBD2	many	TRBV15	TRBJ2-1	TGTGCCACCAGCAGACCCTTCCCGGTGGTAGCGGGGGGCCACAATGAGCAGTTCTTC	CATSRPFPVVAGGHNEQFF
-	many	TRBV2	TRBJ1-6	TGTGCCAGCAGAGCAGGTGGGGGATCCTATAATTCACCCCTCCACTTT	CASRAGGGSYNSPLHF
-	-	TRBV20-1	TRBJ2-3	TGCAGTGCTAGGAGCTCGAGGGATACGCAGTATTTT	CSARSSRDTQYF
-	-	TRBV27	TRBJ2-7	TGTGCCAGCAGACCCGGACTTGCCCACGAGCAGTACTTC	CASRPGLAHEQYF
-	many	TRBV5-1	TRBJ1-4	TGTGCCAGCAGCCTTACAAACCCGGGGAAAGGTGAAAAACTGTTTTTT	CASSLTNPGKGEKLFF
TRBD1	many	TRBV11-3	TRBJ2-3	TGTGCCAGCAGCCAAGGACAGGGGGAAACAGATACGCAGTATTTT	CASSQGQGETDTQYF
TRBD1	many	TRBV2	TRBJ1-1	TGTGCCAGCAGTAAGACCGGGACAGGACTCACTGAAGCTTTCTTT	CASSKTGTGLTEAFF
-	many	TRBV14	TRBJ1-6	TGTGCCAGCAGCCAATTGGTCAGGGTGGGATCACCCCTCCACTTT	CASSQLVRVGSPLHF
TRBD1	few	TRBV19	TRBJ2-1	TGTGCCAGTAGTGTCCAGACAGGGAATGAGCAGTTCTTC	CASSVQTGNEQFF
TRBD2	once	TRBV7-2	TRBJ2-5	TGTGCCAGCAGCCTAGGGTTGTCTAGCGGGAGGGAGACCCAGTACTTC	CASSLGLSSGRETQYF
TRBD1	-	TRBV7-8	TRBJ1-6	TGTGCCAGCAGCTTCTCCGGGACAGGATACAATAATTCACCCCTCCACTTT	CASSFSGTGYNNSPLHF
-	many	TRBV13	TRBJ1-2	TGTGCCAGCAGTAGAGGTGAATATGGCTACACCTTC	CASSRGEYGYTF